This T cell receptor beta chain originates from a study of blood T cell repertoires in COVID-19. Study-wide context: Spain, Italy and the United States supplied samples that represented acute and convalescent COVID-19. The cDNA or gDNA used as material had been derived from T cells, B-cell-depleted T cells, or PBMCs.

CDR3 length: 15 residues. The J segment lost 0 bases and the V segment lost 5 bases, leaving 4 bases of the junction unmatched. Germline CDR1 reads SGHTA; CDR2 reads FQGNSA. Original handling: Amplification of reference gene primers provided the estimated nucleated cell counts. Only in-frame clones appear in the TCRdb table, and some are missing; sequencing was by immunoSEQ multiplex PCR. That table gives V, J and clone size, and the DNA gave D and trimming. This sample carries approximately 200,000 clones, roughly 80% of them seen once, and the ten largest clones take about 5.5%. The sequence derives from a woman aged 25 to 39 with acute or convalescent COVID-19. The sample comprised peripheral blood. This chain uses TRBV7-2 with TRBJ2-4, with 7 bases lining up with TRBD1. This CDR3 is CASSPDRLAKNIQYF. CDR3 DNA sequence: TGTGCCAGCAGCCCGGACAGGCTAGCCAAAAACATTCAGTACTTC.